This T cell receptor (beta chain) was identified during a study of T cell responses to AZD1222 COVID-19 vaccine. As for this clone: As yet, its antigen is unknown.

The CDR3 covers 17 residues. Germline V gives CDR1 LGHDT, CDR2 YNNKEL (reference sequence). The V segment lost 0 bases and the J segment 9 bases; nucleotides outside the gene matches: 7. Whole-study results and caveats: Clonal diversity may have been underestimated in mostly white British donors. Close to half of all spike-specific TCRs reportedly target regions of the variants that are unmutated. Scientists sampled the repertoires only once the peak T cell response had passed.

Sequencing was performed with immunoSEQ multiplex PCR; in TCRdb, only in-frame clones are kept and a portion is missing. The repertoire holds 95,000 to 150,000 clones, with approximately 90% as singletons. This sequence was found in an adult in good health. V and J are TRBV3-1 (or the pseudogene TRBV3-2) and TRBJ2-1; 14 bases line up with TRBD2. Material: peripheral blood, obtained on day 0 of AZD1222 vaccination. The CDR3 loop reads CASSQDRGLAGAREQFF. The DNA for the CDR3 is TGTGCCAGCAGCCAAGATCGGGGACTAGCGGGAGCCCGTGAGCAGTTCTTC.